Listed here are 10 T cell receptor beta chains from one sample, sequenced in a study of blood T cell repertoires in COVID-19. Produced via immunoSEQ multiplex PCR; TCRdb's table is partial and in-frame only. This table has about 340,000 clones, around nine tenths appearing once. The sample comprised peripheral blood. The receptor source for this set is a woman aged 18-30 years who had recovered from COVID-19.

This clone was detected once. The rearrangement joins TRBV6-2 or TRBV6-3 to TRBJ2-3; TRBD2 matches 12 bases. The germline gives CDR1 MNHEY, CDR2 SVGEGT. Germline trimming cut 6 bases from V and 1 base from J; bases unmatched to any gene: 11. This CDR3 is 18 amino acids long. DNA of the CDR3: TGTGCCAGCAGCCAACTAGCGGGAGGACTCCACGGCACAGATACGCAGTATTTT. It encodes CASSQLAGGLHGTDTQYF.

The V gene is TRBV2, the J gene TRBJ2-1; 9 positions match TRBD2. The germline gives CDR1 SNHLY, CDR2 FYNNEI. The CDR3 is made up of 15 amino acids. Trimming took 6 bases from V and 4 from J; bases not matched to a gene: 7. CDR3 in amino acids: CASSVTSGRYNEQFF. CDR3 DNA: TGTGCCAGCAGCGTGACTAGCGGTCGTTACAATGAGCAGTTCTTC.

The table lists this clone with a count of one. The CDR3 DNA sequence: TGTGCCAGCAGCGCGTTCCTAGCGGGAGGGAGGTATACGCAGTATTTT. Residues: CASSAFLAGGRYTQYF. This chain links TRBV9 with TRBJ2-3; 12 bases line up with TRBD2. Germline V lookup: CDR1 SGDLS, CDR2 YYNGEE. Trimming cost V 3 bases and J 7 bases; bases outside gene matches: 9. There are 16 residues in the CDR3. Combining the CDR3 with reference TRBV9 and TRBJ2-3 gives the whole variable domain DSGVTQTPKHLITATGQRVTLRCSPRSGDLSVYWYQQSLDQGLQFLIQYYNGEERAKGNILERFSAQQFPDLHSELNLSSLELGDSALYFCASSAFLAGGRYTQYFGPGTRLTVL.

The chain links TRBV18 to TRBJ2-3, with D unclear. The CDR3 extends over 13 amino acids. Germline-derived CDR1 and CDR2 are KGHSH and LQKENI. Trimming pared 4 bases from V and 0 bases from J, leaving 5 bases between. The chain's CDR3 is CASSRASTDTQYF. CDR3 sequence (DNA): TGTGCCAGCTCACGGGCTAGCACAGATACGCAGTATTTT.

In this sample, this clone turned up many times. V gene TRBV28 combines with J gene TRBJ1-1, with 7 positions matching TRBD1. The CDR3 is 16 amino acids. Germline V lookup: CDR1 MDHEN, CDR2 SYDVKM. Trimming took 3 bases from V and 1 from J; bases not matched to a gene: 8. The CDR3 sequence: CASSLGYRGRNTEAFF. CDR3 coding DNA: TGTGCCAGCAGTTTGGGATACAGGGGCCGGAACACTGAAGCTTTCTTT.

The chain combines TRBV5-8 with TRBJ2-2; 7 nucleotides agree with TRBD2. V lost 5 bases to trimming and J lost 6 bases; unmatched junction nucleotides: 7. Germline V gene lookup returns CDR1 SGHTS and CDR2 YDEGEE. This CDR3 has 14 residues. The CDR3 region is CASRTSFQPGELFF. CDR3 nucleotides: TGTGCCAGCAGGACTAGCTTTCAACCCGGGGAGCTGTTTTTT.

Written as DNA, the CDR3 is TGTGCCAGCAGTGAAGGAGGGGGACAGAATTCACCCCTCCACTTT. Protein: CASSEGGGQNSPLHF. The chain joins TRBV2 to TRBJ1-6; 7 bases are shared with TRBD1. The V and J ends lost 1 base and 7 bases, in that order; junction bases with no gene match: 4. CDR1 SNHLY and CDR2 FYNNEI come from the germline V gene. CDR3 length: 15 amino acids.

The rearrangement uses TRBV5-4 and TRBJ2-5, with 11 bases matching TRBD1. The CDR3 extends over 15 amino acids. CDR1 and CDR2 (germline): SGHNT, YYREEE (reference sequence). J lost 5 bases, V lost 4 bases, and 7 bases had no gene match. CDR3 protein: CASSAGDRGTETQYF. The CDR3 bases are TGTGCCAGCAGCGCGGGGGACAGGGGGACGGAGACCCAGTACTTC.

This clone was counted once. The V call is TRBV9, the J call TRBJ1-2, with TRBD1 as a possible D gene (5 bases). The CDR3 is 17 residues long. Deletions cut 3 bases from V and 4 bases from J, with 22 bases between. Germline V gene data show CDR1 as SGDLS and CDR2 as YYNGEE. CDR3 coding DNA: TGTGCCAGCAGCGCGAGGAACCCAGGGTTTTCGGGCTATGGCTACACCTTC. Translated, it gives CASSARNPGFSGYGYTF. Full variable domain (rest looked up from reference TRBV9 and TRBJ1-2): DSGVTQTPKHLITATGQRVTLRCSPRSGDLSVYWYQQSLDQGLQFLIQYYNGEERAKGNILERFSAQQFPDLHSELNLSSLELGDSALYFCASSARNPGFSGYGYTFGSGTRLTVV.

This clone was picked up a small number of times. The chain has TRBV4-3 and TRBJ2-2; 7 positions match TRBD1. This CDR3 spans 14 amino acids. V gave up 4 bases and J gave up 7 bases; unmatched junction bases: 6. CDR1 is LGHNA, CDR2 YSLEER, per germline. The CDR3 nucleotides are TGCGCCAGCAGCCTCGACAGGGCGATCGGGGAGCTGTTTTTT. Translation: CASSLDRAIGELFF.